Below are 13 T cell receptor beta chains sequenced from a single sample in a study of blood T cell repertoires in COVID-19. TCRdb's copy holds only in-frame clones and misses some; the assay was immunoSEQ multiplex PCR. The table has about 280,000 clones, around 87% seen once. Sequences were obtained from peripheral blood. These receptors were obtained from a woman younger than 45 who had recovered from COVID-19.

The chain employs TRBV25-1 and TRBJ1-2; D remains unclear. This CDR3 has 12 amino acids. V lost 2 bases to trimming and J lost 5 bases, with 6 bases between them. Germline CDR1 is MGHDK and CDR2 is SYGVNS. The CDR3 DNA is TGTGCCAGCAGTGAACCCGGTTATGGCTACACCTTC. Protein sequence: CASSEPGYGYTF.

The chain employs TRBV5-1 and TRBJ1-3, with D maybe TRBD1 (5 bases). Germline values: CDR1 SGHRS, CDR2 YFSETQ. The CDR3 runs to 15 residues. V was pared by 4 bases and J by 0 bases, with 11 bases between. CDR3: CASSTGDLSGNTIYF. In nucleotides, the CDR3 is TGCGCCAGCAGCACGGGGGACCTCTCTGGAAACACCATATATTTT.

V gene TRBV30 combines with J gene TRBJ1-2, with 7 positions matching TRBD1. V was pared by 4 bases and J by 8 bases, with 10 bases of the junction left unmatched. CDR1 is GTSNPN, CDR2 SVGIG, per germline (reference sequence). This CDR3 is 13 amino acids long. CDR3 loop: CAWINDRAWGYTF. The CDR3 coding sequence is TGTGCCTGGATTAACGACAGGGCTTGGGGCTACACCTTC.

J is TRBJ1-6 and V is TRBV27; 7 nucleotides agree with TRBD1. The germline gives CDR1 MNHEY, CDR2 SMNVEV (reference sequence). Unmatched junction bases numbered 6, after V lost 6 bases and J lost 7 bases. The CDR3 length is 14 residues. CDR3 DNA sequence: TGTGCCAGCAGAGAGACAGGGTGGAATTCACCCCTCCACTTT. Its translation: CASRETGWNSPLHF.

The gene calls are TRBV7-2 and TRBJ2-1; 10 bases are a match to TRBD2. The length of the CDR3 is 15 residues. In germline, CDR1 is SGHTA, CDR2 FQGNSA. V was pared by 0 bases and J by 6 bases, with 2 bases of the junction left unmatched. DNA of the CDR3: TGTGCCAGCAGCTTAGCTAGCGGGGGGTCCAATGAGCAGTTCTTC. Translating it yields CASSLASGGSNEQFF.

The chain uses TRBV5-4 and TRBJ1-2; no clear D. V lost 0 bases to trimming and J lost 5 bases, with 14 bases between them. This CDR3 region has 15 residues. Germline V gene data show CDR1 as SGHNT and CDR2 as YYREEE (reference sequence). The CDR3 spells CASSLAVEGPYGYTF. The CDR3 DNA is TGTGCCAGCAGCTTGGCCGTTGAGGGCCCTTATGGCTACACCTTC.

The rearrangement uses TRBV6-1 and TRBJ2-7, with TRBD1 matching over 10 bases. The ends lost 1 base at V and 0 bases at J; junction bases unmatched: 0. CDR1 is MNHNS, CDR2 SASEGT, per germline. The CDR3 is 15 residues long. The CDR3 DNA reads TGTGCCAGCAGTGAAGGGACAGGGGGCTCCTACGAGCAGTACTTC. Residues: CASSEGTGGSYEQYF.

This clone was observed a single time. The rearrangement uses TRBV15 and TRBJ1-5, with D uncertain. The V end was cut by 4 bases, the J end by 7 bases, with 11 bases between. Germline V gives CDR1 LNHNV, CDR2 YYDKDF (reference sequence). This CDR3 has 13 amino acids. CDR3 amino acids: CATSTQSQQPQHF. Here the CDR3 DNA reads TGTGCCACCAGCACCCAATCCCAGCAGCCCCAGCATTTT.

The chain joins TRBV2 to TRBJ2-7, with 8 bases fitting TRBD2. This CDR3 is built from 14 residues. Germline CDR1 is SNHLY and CDR2 is FYNNEI. Trimming at V came to 1 base and at J to 6 bases, leaving 5 bases not matched to a gene. DNA of the CDR3: TGTGCCAGCAGTGAAGTCGGGGGGGGCTTCGAGCAGTACTTC. This encodes CASSEVGGGFEQYF.

The rearrangement joins TRBV25-1 to TRBJ2-7, with TRBD1 as a possible D gene (6 bases). Germline V gene lookup returns CDR1 MGHDK and CDR2 SYGVNS. The length of the CDR3 is 16 residues. V lost 1 base and J lost 2, with 15 bases in between. CDR3 nucleotide sequence: TGTGCCAGCAGTGAATCTAGGACAGCCGACCCCTACGAGCAGTACTTC. Encoded protein: CASSESRTADPYEQYF.

V gene TRBV4-1 combines with J gene TRBJ2-3; 12 bases agree with TRBD2. Trimming took 2 bases from V and 6 from J; bases not matched to a gene: 3. CDR3 size: 15 residues. Germline assignment: CDR1 MGHRA and CDR2 YSYEKL. The CDR3 loop is CASSQSSGGADTQYF. CDR3 nucleotides: TGCGCCAGCAGCCAATCTAGCGGGGGGGCCGATACGCAGTATTTT.

The chain is built from TRBV6-5 and TRBJ2-7; D uncertain. The CDR3 has 15 residues. Germline V gives CDR1 MNHEY, CDR2 SVGAGI. Between the trimmed V and J ends, which lost 0 bases and 2 bases, there was a span of 11 bases. The DNA of the CDR3 is TGTGCCAGCAGTTACTCGAGAGGAGAGACCTACGAGCAGTACTTC. It is translated as CASSYSRGETYEQYF.

The rearrangement links TRBV5-4 to TRBJ1-4, with D possibly TRBD1 on 6 matching bases. The germline V gene has CDR1 SGHNT and CDR2 YYREEE (reference sequence). Trimming took 1 base from V and 1 from J, leaving 11 bases between them. The CDR3 runs to 16 residues. CDR3 nucleotide sequence: TGTGCCAGCAGCTTGATGGGGGCAGGAACTAATGAAAAACTGTTTTTT. Amino acids: CASSLMGAGTNEKLFF.